This T cell receptor beta chain was retrieved from a study of cytomegalovirus exposure and HLA in healthy donors. Study-wide context: Both the roughly 120 validation repertoires and the roughly 620 first-cohort repertoires used the same platform, as reported by a later analysis.

The donors were part of the validation cohort of roughly 130 subjects. That cohort was separate from the first cohort, which comprised about 670 subjects. Assay: immunoSEQ multiplex PCR; the TCRdb copy retains only in-frame clones and omits some. This table has 110,000 to 150,000 clones, 70% to 90% appearing once. This CDR3 spans 14 amino acids. Germline CDR1 reads MNHNY; CDR2 reads SVGAGI (reference sequence). Trimming cost V 7 bases and J 6 bases, with 15 bases left between them. V and J are TRBV6-6 and TRBJ2-2; possibly TRBD1 for D (5 bases). The specimen sequenced was PBMCs. The clonotype comes from a woman aged 30 to 39 in good health and CMV-seropositive. The CDR3 DNA follows: TGTGCCAGCACCCTCCAGGGCAAAGCCGGGGAGCTGTTTTTT. It is translated as CASTLQGKAGELFF.